These 27 T cell receptor beta chains came from one sample sequenced in a study of cytomegalovirus exposure and HLA in healthy donors (dated by TCRdb to 2016 to 2017). The library relied on the immunoSEQ multiplex PCR assay. A mixture of 60 forward primers for TCR Vbeta segments and 13 reverse primers for TCR Jbeta segments was used in the multiplex PCR. Not all clones reach the TCRdb copy of this immuneACCESS table, which keeps in-frame sequences only. Checked studies attribute under half of the gap to unresolved V genes and leave the rest unexplained. The sample table lists approximately 110,000 clones, 80% to 85% of them with a count of one. The ten largest clones add up to 6.9% of the sample. Sequencing used PBMCs. The source of these receptors is a man younger than 45 in good health and CMV-seropositive.

The CDR3 nucleotides are TGTGCCAGCAGCTCCGGCGGGGGTTCCCACAATGAGCAGTTCTTC. Translating gives CASSSGGGSHNEQFF. The V gene is TRBV5-4, the J gene TRBJ2-1, with 7 bases lining up with TRBD2. The junction had 8 bases not matched to a gene; V was cut back by 3 bases and J by 5 bases. This CDR3 region has 15 residues. The germline V gene encodes CDR1 SGHNT and CDR2 YYREEE (reference sequence).

V and J are TRBV2 and TRBJ1-2, with TRBD1 matching over 8 bases. CDR3 length equals 15 residues. Trimming took 7 bases from V and 8 from J; bases not matched to a gene: 15. In germline, CDR1 is SNHLY, CDR2 FYNNEI. CDR3 DNA sequence: TGTGCCAGCAAGTCGGGACAGGCCGTTTTAATCGGCTACACCTTC. Translation gives CASKSGQAVLIGYTF. The whole variable domain, remainder taken from reference TRBV2 and TRBJ1-2, is EPEVTQTPSHQVTQMGQEVILRCVPISNHLYFYWYRQILGQKVEFLVSFYNNEISEKSEIFDDQFSVERPDGSNFTLKIRSTKLEDSAMYFCASKSGQAVLIGYTFGSGTRLTVV.

This chain connects TRBV27 to TRBJ1-2, with no clear D. V was clipped by 3 bases and J by 5 bases, with 22 bases between them. The CDR3 runs to 17 residues. Germline V lookup: CDR1 MNHEY, CDR2 SMNVEV (reference sequence). Written as DNA, the CDR3 is TGTGCCAGCAGTTTCTGGCGGGCGGCAAGTCAACATTATGGCTACACCTTC. As protein: CASSFWRAASQHYGYTF.

This chain connects TRBV5-4 to TRBJ1-2, with 10 bases aligning to TRBD1. V trimming: 1 base; J trimming: 2 bases; junction bases outside the gene matches: 5. The CDR3 is made up of 16 amino acids. Germline V gene data show CDR1 as SGHNT and CDR2 as YYREEE (reference sequence). The CDR3 protein is CASSLSAGQGNYGYTF. In DNA, the CDR3 is TGTGCCAGCAGCTTGAGTGCGGGACAGGGGAACTATGGCTACACCTTC.

This clone was observed once. This chain joins TRBV9 and TRBJ1-2; weak D call: TRBD1 (6 bases). The germline V and J ends were trimmed by 3 bases and 3 bases, with 9 bases remaining between them. The V gene's germline CDR1 is SGDLS and CDR2 YYNGEE. This CDR3 is built from 13 residues. The CDR3, as DNA: TGTGCCAGCAGCGACAGGGATGACTATGGCTACACCTTC. It encodes CASSDRDDYGYTF.

This chain joins TRBV6-1 and TRBJ1-1, with D possibly TRBD1 on 5 matching bases. The CDR3 consists of 15 residues. V lost 8 bases and J 2 bases, leaving 18 bases between the germline ends. The germline V gene has CDR1 MNHNS and CDR2 SASEGT. The CDR3 spells CASGRRDSANTEAFF. As DNA, the CDR3 is TGTGCCAGCGGTCGGAGAGACAGCGCAAACACTGAAGCTTTCTTT.

The gene calls are TRBV6-1 and TRBJ1-5; no reliable D call. The germline CDR1 and CDR2 sequences are MNHNS and SASEGT. Trimming left V 5 bases short and J 3 bases short, with 14 bases between. The CDR3 consists of 15 residues. For the CDR3, the DNA is TGTGCCAGCAGTTTCCAAACCTATCTCAATCAGCCCCAGCATTTT. Its protein product is CASSFQTYLNQPQHF.

The chain is built from TRBV29-1 and TRBJ1-2; 7 bases are shared with TRBD1. J was trimmed by 6 bases and V by 7 bases; bases with no gene match: 14. The CDR3 has 14 residues. Germline V gene sequence: CDR1 SQVTM, CDR2 ANQGSEA. The CDR3: CSARGGHDTDGYTF. As DNA, the CDR3 is TGCAGCGCGAGAGGGGGCCACGACACCGATGGCTACACCTTC.

The V call is TRBV4-1, the J call TRBJ1-1; maybe TRBD1 (5 bases). V lost 2 bases, J lost 3 bases, and 10 bases lay in between. Germline V CDR1 and CDR2: MGHRA, YSYEKL. The CDR3 has 14 amino acids. This CDR3 is CASSQRQGYTEAFF. CDR3 DNA sequence: TGCGCCAGCAGCCAAAGGCAGGGTTACACTGAAGCTTTCTTT.

The chain couples TRBV25-1 to TRBJ2-2, with D possibly matching TRBD1 (5 bases). V was cut by 0 bases and J by 5 bases, with 13 bases left in between. The CDR3 length is 16 residues. The V gene's germline CDR1 is MGHDK and CDR2 SYGVNS. Written as DNA, the CDR3 is TGTGCCAGCAGTGAATATTTCCAGGGCTATACCGGGGAGCTGTTTTTT. Residues: CASSEYFQGYTGELFF.

For the CDR3, the DNA is TGCGCCAGCAGGTTCGACAGGGGCTATGAGCAGTTCTTC. Its translation is CASRFDRGYEQFF. The J gene is TRBJ2-1, the V gene TRBV5-1; 8 positions agree with TRBD1. V gave up 5 bases and J gave up 8 bases; unmatched junction bases: 6. Germline V gives CDR1 SGHRS, CDR2 YFSETQ. This CDR3 has 13 residues.

The table lists this clone with a count of one. The chain couples TRBV5-6 to TRBJ1-2, with 7 nucleotides matching TRBD1. Losses at the gene ends were 4 bases for V and 7 bases for J; bases not matched to a gene: 7. This CDR3 has 13 amino acids. Germline V gene data show CDR1 as SGHDT and CDR2 as YYEEEE. The chain's CDR3 is CASSKDRAGGYTF. Written as DNA, the CDR3 is TGTGCCAGCAGCAAAGACAGGGCGGGTGGCTACACCTTC.

The V and J genes are TRBV5-1 and TRBJ2-5; 7 bases are shared with TRBD1. Per germline, CDR1 SGHRS and CDR2 YFSETQ. V shed 2 bases, J shed 0 bases, and the junction held 4 bases outside the gene matches. CDR3 size: 15 residues. The CDR3 sequence: CASSLGQVYQETQYF. The CDR3 DNA follows: TGCGCCAGCAGCTTAGGACAGGTGTACCAAGAGACCCAGTACTTC.

CDR3 protein: CASAQGRGDEQFF. DNA for the CDR3: TGTGCCAGCGCTCAGGGGAGGGGCGATGAGCAGTTCTTC. The chain carries TRBV9 and TRBJ2-1; D might be TRBD2 (7 bases). Trimming removed 7 bases at V and 8 bases at J, with 16 bases between. The CDR3 is 13 amino acids. CDR1 SGDLS and CDR2 YYNGEE come from the germline V gene.

V and J are TRBV18 and TRBJ1-1; D might be TRBD1 (5 bases). The V end was cut by 3 bases, the J end by 5 bases, with 7 bases between. Germline CDR1 KGHSH, CDR2 LQKENI. This CDR3 has 12 amino acids. The CDR3, as DNA: TGTGCCAGCTCACCGGACAATACTGAAGCTTTCTTT. Protein: CASSPDNTEAFF.

The V and J genes are TRBV15 and TRBJ1-2, with D perhaps matching TRBD1 (5 bases). The CDR3 runs 15 residues. The V gene's germline CDR1 is LNHNV and CDR2 YYDKDF (reference sequence). The germline V and J ends were trimmed by 0 bases and 2 bases, with 10 bases remaining between them. CDR3 coding DNA: TGTGCCACCAGCAGAGATCATGGGGGGAACTATGGCTACACCTTC. It specifies CATSRDHGGNYGYTF.

The chain is built from TRBV19 and TRBJ1-1; maybe TRBD1 (6 bases). This CDR3 has 13 residues. Per germline, CDR1 LNHDA and CDR2 SQIVND (reference sequence). V shed 3 bases and J shed 2 bases, with 7 bases lying between them. The CDR3 here is CASSMDSNTEAFF. The CDR3 nucleotides read TGTGCCAGTAGTATGGACAGTAACACTGAAGCTTTCTTT. Combining the CDR3 with reference TRBV19 and TRBJ1-1 gives the whole variable domain DGGITQSPKYLFRKEGQNVTLSCEQNLNHDAMYWYRQDPGQGLRLIYYSQIVNDFQKGDIAEGYSVSREKKESFPLTVTSAQKNPTAFYLCASSMDSNTEAFFGQGTRLTVV.

This clone was seen a single time. The chain links TRBV6-6 to TRBJ2-7, with TRBD1 as a possible D gene (5 bases). CDR3 length equals 15 residues. CDR1 is MNHNY, CDR2 SVGAGI, per germline (reference sequence). Trimming removed 5 bases from V and 3 bases from J, with 17 bases in between. As DNA, the CDR3 is TGTGCCAGCAGTGACCTCGGGCAGGGCGACTACGAGCAGTACTTC. Protein product: CASSDLGQGDYEQYF.

This chain uses TRBV5-4 with TRBJ2-7; no definite D call. V was cut by 2 bases and J by 0 bases, with 9 bases left in between. The CDR3 is 14 amino acids. The germline V gene has CDR1 SGHNT and CDR2 YYREEE (reference sequence). CDR3 coding DNA: TGTGCCAGCAGCTTAAAGGAGAGCTCCTACGAGCAGTACTTC. Translation gives CASSLKESSYEQYF.

This chain connects TRBV2 to TRBJ2-7; 8 nucleotides agree with TRBD1. Germline lookup yields CDR1 SNHLY and CDR2 FYNNEI. The CDR3 consists of 15 residues. V shed 3 bases and J 3 bases; nucleotides not matched to a gene: 7. CDR3 sequence reads: CASSESTGAVYEQYF. CDR3 DNA sequence: TGTGCCAGCAGTGAGTCGACAGGGGCCGTCTACGAGCAGTACTTC.

The chain links TRBV5-8 to TRBJ2-7; a weak D match, TRBD1 (6 bases). Looked up from germline, CDR1 is SGHTS and CDR2 is YDEGEE. This CDR3 comprises 13 residues. V lost 3 bases and J 9 bases, leaving 16 bases between the germline ends. In DNA, the CDR3 is TGTGCCAGCAGCTCAACGGACAGATCGGGGCAGTACTTC. Protein product: CASSSTDRSGQYF.

On this clone itself: A read error may produce the germline difference seen at one junction end. The chain joins TRBV7-7 to TRBJ2-2; weak D call: TRBD1 (6 bases). The CDR3 runs 14 residues. CDR1 and CDR2 from the germline V gene are SSHAT and FNYEAQ (reference sequence). The CDR3 nucleotides are TGTGCTAGCAGCTTAGGGACAAACACCGGGGAGCTGTTTTTT. Protein sequence: CASSLGTNTGELFF.

The J gene is TRBJ2-5, the V gene TRBV2; D may be TRBD2 (7 bases). The CDR3 totals 13 residues. Per the germline V gene, CDR1 is SNHLY and CDR2 is FYNNEI. V dropped 6 bases and J dropped 5 bases, with 13 bases sitting between them. This chain's CDR3 is CASRGGLGETQYF. The CDR3 nucleotides read TGTGCCAGCAGGGGGGGGCTGGGGGAGACCCAGTACTTC.

The genes are TRBV30 and TRBJ2-4; a possible D gene is TRBD1 (5 bases). From germline, CDR1 is GTSNPN and CDR2 SVGIG (reference sequence). V dropped 1 base and J dropped 6 bases, with 16 bases sitting between them. This CDR3 contains 15 residues. The CDR3 DNA sequence: TGTGCCTGGAGTGGTCAGGGTCGTGGAATAAACATTCAGTACTTC. It encodes CAWSGQGRGINIQYF.

This clone was counted once. This sequence joins TRBV6-1 and TRBJ1-5, with 8 nucleotides matching TRBD1. Per germline, CDR1 MNHNS and CDR2 SASEGT. The CDR3 extends over 12 amino acids. J gave up 5 bases and V 7 bases, and 1 base lay outside the gene matches. The CDR3 reads CASKTGDQPQHF. CDR3 nucleotides: TGTGCCAGCAAGACAGGGGATCAGCCCCAGCATTTT.

CDR3 residues: CASSLAAGLGNTIYF. DNA of the CDR3: TGTGCCAGCAGCTTGGCCGCGGGACTAGGAAACACCATATATTTT. The gene calls are TRBV5-4 and TRBJ1-3; TRBD1 is a possible D gene (5 bases). Germline CDR1 SGHNT, CDR2 YYREEE (reference sequence). The CDR3 sequence is 15 residues long. Trimming removed 0 bases from V and 4 bases from J, with 11 bases in between.

The J gene is TRBJ1-5, the V gene TRBV6-5; 7 nucleotides agree with TRBD1. CDR3 length: 14 amino acids. The germline V gene encodes CDR1 MNHEY and CDR2 SVGAGI. The ends lost 8 bases at V and 7 bases at J; junction bases unmatched: 11. The CDR3: CASGRQGLSQPQHF. CDR3 in DNA: TGTGCCAGCGGCCGACAGGGTCTGAGCCAGCCCCAGCATTTT.